This TCR beta chain was captured in a study of long-term antiretroviral therapy in people with HIV. Notes on the study in general: Information on adherence to ART, viral resistance or therapy changes was unavailable. Clonal populations expanded prior to ART predominated within the repertoire at all time points.

V lost 7 bases and J 2 bases, leaving 21 bases between the germline ends. Germline-derived CDR1 and CDR2 are SGHVS and FQNEAQ. The CDR3 contains 16 residues. The assay used was immunoSEQ (version v3.0), run at survey level. Here immunoSEQ multiplex PCR was the method, and the copy in TCRdb shows in-frame clones only, minus some. The sample comprises around 20,000 clones, about 74% of which are singletons, and approximately 10% rests with the top ten. To note about this clone: Its antigen remains unknown.

There was at least one pre-ART PBMC sample for each donor, plus at least two post-ART PBMC samples. Specimens held about 0.9-11 million cryopreserved PBMC prior to DNA extraction. The V and J genes are TRBV7-8 and TRBJ2-7; perhaps D is TRBD1 or TRBD2 (5 bases each). The specimen comprised unsorted PBMCs, sampled 0.5 years before starting antiretroviral therapy. The TCR originated in a man aged 18 to 29 with HIV. As DNA, the CDR3 is TGTGCCAGCACCTTTAGGGCCCGGGACCGAACCTACGAGCAGTACTTC. Residues: CASTFRARDRTYEQYF. Filled out from reference TRBV7-8 and TRBJ2-7, the complete variable domain reads GAGVSQSPRYKVAKRGQDVALRCDPISGHVSLFWYQQALGQGPEFLTYFQNEAQLDKSGLPSDRFFAERPEGSVSTLKIQRTQQEDSAVYLCASTFRARDRTYEQYFGPGTRLTVT.